These T cell receptor beta chains were read from a single sample in a study of response to subunit inactivated influenza vaccine. TCRdb passed the RT-PCR reads through MiXCR, listing each CDR3 protein once. The sample shows around 580,000 distinct CDR3 sequences, 14% of them seen only once. Sample: PBMCs from blood, taken approximately 12 days after vaccination. The receptors stem from a man in his fifties or sixties who received an inactivated influenza vaccine. Both conserved end residues are trimmed from each CDR3. The listing skips clone size in some rows; elsewhere it reads once, few, many or a size class.

TRBV28 few 9 ASPSNTEAF
TRBV6-2/TRBV6-3 - 12 ASSYTGVSQPQH
TRBV20-1 - 12 SARSGVNYNEQF
TRBV6-2/TRBV6-3 few 16 ASSYFGTGATSNQPQH
TRBV10-3 - 12 AITRETSTDTQY
TRBV5-1 - 12 ASSNVLSSYEQY
TRBV5-1 - 13 ASSTGQGPQEEQY
TRBV20-1 - 15 SARDKRSEVAKNIQY
TRBV25-1 few 10 ASPQNPDTQY
TRBV19 few 12 ASSIGRGDGELF
TRBV20-1 few 12 SVATLGATHEAF